Following are 2 T cell receptor beta chains from one sample sequenced in a study of blood T cell repertoires in COVID-19. Here immunoSEQ multiplex PCR was the method, and the copy in TCRdb shows in-frame clones only, minus some. Among 150,000 or so clones listed, less than 85% were seen once. Sequencing was carried out using peripheral blood. These receptor sequences come from a human donor with acute or convalescent COVID-19. The donor label of this sample is uncertain.

The chain links TRBV9 to TRBJ2-7, with 7 bases fitting TRBD1. The germline V gene encodes CDR1 SGDLS and CDR2 YYNGEE. The CDR3 has 14 amino acids. The V and J ends lost 3 bases and 2 bases, in that order; junction bases with no gene match: 5. In DNA, the CDR3 is TGTGCCAGCAGCGCAGGGACAGACCCCTACGAGCAGTACTTC. Its translation is CASSAGTDPYEQYF.

The chain joins TRBV6-6 to TRBJ1-5; D is ambiguous. This CDR3 contains 15 residues. From germline, CDR1 is MNHNY and CDR2 SVGAGI (reference sequence). Trimming removed 3 bases at V and 0 bases at J, with 9 bases between. CDR3 sequence reads: CASSYKRASNQPQHF. The CDR3 region has the DNA TGTGCCAGCAGTTATAAGAGGGCTAGCAATCAGCCCCAGCATTTT.